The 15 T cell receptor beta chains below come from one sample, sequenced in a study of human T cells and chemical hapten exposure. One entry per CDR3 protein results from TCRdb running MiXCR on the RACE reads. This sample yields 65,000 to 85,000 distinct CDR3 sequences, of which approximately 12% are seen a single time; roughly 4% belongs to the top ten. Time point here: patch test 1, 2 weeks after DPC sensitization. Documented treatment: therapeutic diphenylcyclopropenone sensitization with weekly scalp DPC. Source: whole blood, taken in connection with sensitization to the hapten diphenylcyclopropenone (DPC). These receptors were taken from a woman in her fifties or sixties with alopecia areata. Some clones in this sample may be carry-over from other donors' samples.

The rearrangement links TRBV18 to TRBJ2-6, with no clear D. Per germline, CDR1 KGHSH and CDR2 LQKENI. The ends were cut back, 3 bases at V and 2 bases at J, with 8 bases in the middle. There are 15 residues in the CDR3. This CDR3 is CASSPGRTGANVLTF. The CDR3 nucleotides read TGTGCCAGCTCACCGGGCAGAACTGGGGCCAACGTCCTGACTTTC.

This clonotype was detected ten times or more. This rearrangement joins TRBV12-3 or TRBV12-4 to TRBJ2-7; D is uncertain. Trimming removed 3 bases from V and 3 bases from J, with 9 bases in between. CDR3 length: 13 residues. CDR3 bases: TGTGCCAGCAGTTTCTACAGAGACTACGAGCAGTACTTC. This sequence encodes CASSFYRDYEQYF.

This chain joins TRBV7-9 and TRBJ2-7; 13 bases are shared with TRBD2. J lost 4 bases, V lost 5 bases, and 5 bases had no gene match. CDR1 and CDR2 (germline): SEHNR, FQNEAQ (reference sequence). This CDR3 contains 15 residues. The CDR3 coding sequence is TGTGCCAGCAGCGCCACTAGCGGGGGGGCTTACGAGCAGTACTTC. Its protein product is CASSATSGGAYEQYF.

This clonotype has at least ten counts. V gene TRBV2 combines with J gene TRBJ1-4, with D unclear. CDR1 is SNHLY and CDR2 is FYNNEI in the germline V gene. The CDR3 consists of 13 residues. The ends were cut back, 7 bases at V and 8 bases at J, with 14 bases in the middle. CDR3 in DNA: TGTGCCAGCAAGGAGCGAGAGACGGAAAAACTGTTTTTT. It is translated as CASKERETEKLFF.

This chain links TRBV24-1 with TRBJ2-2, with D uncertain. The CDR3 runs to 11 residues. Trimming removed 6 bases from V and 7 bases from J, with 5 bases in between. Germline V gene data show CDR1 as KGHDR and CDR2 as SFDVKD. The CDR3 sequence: CATSYNGELFF. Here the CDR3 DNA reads TGTGCCACCAGTTATAACGGGGAGCTGTTTTTT.

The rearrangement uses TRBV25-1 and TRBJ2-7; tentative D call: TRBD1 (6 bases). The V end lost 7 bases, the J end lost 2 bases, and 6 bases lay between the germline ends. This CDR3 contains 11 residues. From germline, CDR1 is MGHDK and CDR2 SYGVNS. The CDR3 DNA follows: TGTGCCAGCAAGGGGGCCTACGAGCAGTACTTC. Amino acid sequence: CASKGAYEQYF.

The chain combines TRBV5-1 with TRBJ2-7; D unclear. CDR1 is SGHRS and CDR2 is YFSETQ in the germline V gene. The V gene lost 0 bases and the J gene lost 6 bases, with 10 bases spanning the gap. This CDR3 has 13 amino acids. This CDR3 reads CASSLAGLGEQYF. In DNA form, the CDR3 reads TGCGCCAGCAGCTTGGCCGGGTTGGGCGAGCAGTACTTC.

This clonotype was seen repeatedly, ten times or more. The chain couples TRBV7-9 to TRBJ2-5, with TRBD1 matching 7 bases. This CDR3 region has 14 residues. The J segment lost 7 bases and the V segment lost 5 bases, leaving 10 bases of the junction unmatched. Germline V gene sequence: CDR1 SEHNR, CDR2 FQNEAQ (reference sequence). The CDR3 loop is CASSASGTVRTQYF. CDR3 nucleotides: TGTGCCAGCAGCGCATCCGGGACAGTCAGGACCCAGTACTTC.

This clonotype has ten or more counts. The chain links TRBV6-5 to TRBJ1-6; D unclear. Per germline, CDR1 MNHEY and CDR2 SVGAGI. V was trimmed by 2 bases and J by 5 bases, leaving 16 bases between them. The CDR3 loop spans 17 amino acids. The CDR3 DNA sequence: TGTGCCAGCAGTTACGGCGCAGTTTCCGCGGATAATTCACCCCTCCACTTT. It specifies CASSYGAVSADNSPLHF.

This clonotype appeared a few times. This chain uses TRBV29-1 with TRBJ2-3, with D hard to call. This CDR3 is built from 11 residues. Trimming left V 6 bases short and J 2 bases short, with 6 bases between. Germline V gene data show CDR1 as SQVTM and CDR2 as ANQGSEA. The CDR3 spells CSVADTDTQYF. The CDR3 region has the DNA TGCAGCGTGGCTGACACAGATACGCAGTATTTT.

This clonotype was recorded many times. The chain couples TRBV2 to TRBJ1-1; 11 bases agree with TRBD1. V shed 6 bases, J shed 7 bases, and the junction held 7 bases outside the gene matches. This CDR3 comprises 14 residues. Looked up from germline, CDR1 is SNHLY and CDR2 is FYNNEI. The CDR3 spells CASRKDRGLSEAFF. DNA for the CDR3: TGTGCCAGCAGAAAGGACAGGGGGCTTAGTGAAGCTTTCTTT. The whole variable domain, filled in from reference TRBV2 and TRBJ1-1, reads EPEVTQTPSHQVTQMGQEVILRCVPISNHLYFYWYRQILGQKVEFLVSFYNNEISEKSEIFDDQFSVERPDGSNFTLKIRSTKLEDSAMYFCASRKDRGLSEAFFGQGTRLTVV.

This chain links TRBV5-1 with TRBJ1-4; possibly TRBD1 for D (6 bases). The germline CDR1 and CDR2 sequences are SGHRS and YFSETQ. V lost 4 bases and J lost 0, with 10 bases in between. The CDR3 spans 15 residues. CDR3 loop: CASSAWTATNEKLFF. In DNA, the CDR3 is TGCGCCAGCAGCGCCTGGACAGCAACTAATGAAAAACTGTTTTTT.

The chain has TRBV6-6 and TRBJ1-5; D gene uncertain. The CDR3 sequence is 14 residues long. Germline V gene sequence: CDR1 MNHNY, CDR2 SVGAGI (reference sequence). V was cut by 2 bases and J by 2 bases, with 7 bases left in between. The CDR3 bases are TGTGCCAGCAGTTACGCCGGAGGCAATCAGCCCCAGCATTTT. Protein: CASSYAGGNQPQHF.

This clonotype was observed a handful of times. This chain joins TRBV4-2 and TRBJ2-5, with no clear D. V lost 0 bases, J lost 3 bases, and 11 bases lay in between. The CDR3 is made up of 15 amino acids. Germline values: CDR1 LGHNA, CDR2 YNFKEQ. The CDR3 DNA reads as TGTGCCAGCAGCCAAGATCTCGGCAGAGAAGAGACCCAGTACTTC. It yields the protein CASSQDLGREETQYF.

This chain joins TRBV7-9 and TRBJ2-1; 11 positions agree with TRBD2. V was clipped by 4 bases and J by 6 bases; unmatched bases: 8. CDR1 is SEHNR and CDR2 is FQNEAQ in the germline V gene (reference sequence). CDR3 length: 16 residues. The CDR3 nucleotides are TGTGCCAGCAGCTCCCCATTAGCGGGGGGGACCAATGAGCAGTTCTTC. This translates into CASSSPLAGGTNEQFF.